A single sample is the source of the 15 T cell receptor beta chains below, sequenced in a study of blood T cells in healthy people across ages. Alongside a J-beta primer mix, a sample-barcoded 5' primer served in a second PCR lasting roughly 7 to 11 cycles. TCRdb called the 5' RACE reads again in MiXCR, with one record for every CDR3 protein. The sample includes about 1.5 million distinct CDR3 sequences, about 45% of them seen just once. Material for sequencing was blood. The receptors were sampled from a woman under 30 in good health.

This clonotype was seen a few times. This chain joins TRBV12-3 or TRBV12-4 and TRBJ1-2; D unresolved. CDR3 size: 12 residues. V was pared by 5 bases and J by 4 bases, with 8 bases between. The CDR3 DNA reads TGTGCCAGCAGTCCCTTCCCCTATGGCTACACCTTC. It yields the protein CASSPFPYGYTF.

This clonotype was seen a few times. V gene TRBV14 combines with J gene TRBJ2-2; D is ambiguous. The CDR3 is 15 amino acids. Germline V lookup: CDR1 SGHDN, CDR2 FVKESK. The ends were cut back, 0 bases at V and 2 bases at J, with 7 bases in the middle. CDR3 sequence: CASSQDLPNTGELFF. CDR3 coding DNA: TGTGCCAGCAGCCAAGATCTTCCAAACACCGGGGAGCTGTTTTTT. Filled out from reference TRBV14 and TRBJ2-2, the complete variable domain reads EAGVTQFPSHSVIEKGQTVTLRCDPISGHDNLYWYRRVMGKEIKFLLHFVKESKQDESGMPNNRFLAERTGGTYSTLKVQPAELEDSGVYFCASSQDLPNTGELFFGEGSRLTVL.

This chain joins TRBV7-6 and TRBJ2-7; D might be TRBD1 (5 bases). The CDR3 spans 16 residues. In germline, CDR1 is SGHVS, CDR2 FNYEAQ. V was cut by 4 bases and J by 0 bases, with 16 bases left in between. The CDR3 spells CASSSETQDYSYEQYF. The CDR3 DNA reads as TGTGCCAGCAGCTCGGAAACACAGGATTACTCCTACGAGCAGTACTTC.

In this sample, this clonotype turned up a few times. In nucleotides, the CDR3 is TGCAGTGCCATCCAGCGGGAGAGGGATACGCAGTATTTT. Protein product: CSAIQRERDTQYF. This chain uses TRBV20-1 with TRBJ2-3; TRBD2 agrees at 8 bases. The CDR3 runs to 13 residues. V shed 6 bases and J 6 bases; nucleotides not matched to a gene: 8. Germline assignment: CDR1 DFQATT and CDR2 SNEGSKA (reference sequence).

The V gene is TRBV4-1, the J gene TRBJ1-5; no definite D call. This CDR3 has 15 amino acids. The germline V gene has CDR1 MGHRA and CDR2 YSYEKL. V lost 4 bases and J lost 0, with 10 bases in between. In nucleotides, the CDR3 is TGCGCCAGCAGCCGCCAGGAGGCTAGCAATCAGCCCCAGCATTTT. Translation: CASSRQEASNQPQHF.

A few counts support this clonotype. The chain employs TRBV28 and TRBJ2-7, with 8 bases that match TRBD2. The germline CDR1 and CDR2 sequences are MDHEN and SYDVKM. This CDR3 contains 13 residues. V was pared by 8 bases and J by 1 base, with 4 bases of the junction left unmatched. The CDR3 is CASLGLESYEQYF. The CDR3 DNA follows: TGTGCCAGCCTGGGACTAGAATCCTACGAGCAGTACTTC.

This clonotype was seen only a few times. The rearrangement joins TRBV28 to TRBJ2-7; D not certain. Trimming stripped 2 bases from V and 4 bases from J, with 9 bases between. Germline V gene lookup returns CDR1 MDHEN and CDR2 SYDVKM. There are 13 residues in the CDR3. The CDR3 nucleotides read TGTGCCAGCAGTTTACAACTAATATACGAGCAGTACTTC. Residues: CASSLQLIYEQYF.

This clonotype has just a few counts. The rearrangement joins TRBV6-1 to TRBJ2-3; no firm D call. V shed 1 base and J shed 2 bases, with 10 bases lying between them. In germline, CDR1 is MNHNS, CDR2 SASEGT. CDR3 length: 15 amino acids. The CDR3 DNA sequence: TGTGCCAGCAGTGAAGATATCTCCTCCACAGATACGCAGTATTTT. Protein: CASSEDISSTDTQYF.

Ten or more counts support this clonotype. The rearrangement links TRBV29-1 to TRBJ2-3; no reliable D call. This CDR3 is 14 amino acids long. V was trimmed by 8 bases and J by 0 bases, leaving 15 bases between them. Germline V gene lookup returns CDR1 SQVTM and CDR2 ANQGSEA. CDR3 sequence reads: CSLRPSSSTDTQYF. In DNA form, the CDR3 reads TGCAGCCTTCGGCCCAGCAGTAGCACAGATACGCAGTATTTT.

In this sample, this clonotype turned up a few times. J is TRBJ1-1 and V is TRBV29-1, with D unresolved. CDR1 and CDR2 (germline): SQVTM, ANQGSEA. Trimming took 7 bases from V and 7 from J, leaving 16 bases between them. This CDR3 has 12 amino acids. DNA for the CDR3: TGCAGCGCCGAAGGTGATCCGGGTGAAGCTTTCTTT. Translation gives CSAEGDPGEAFF.

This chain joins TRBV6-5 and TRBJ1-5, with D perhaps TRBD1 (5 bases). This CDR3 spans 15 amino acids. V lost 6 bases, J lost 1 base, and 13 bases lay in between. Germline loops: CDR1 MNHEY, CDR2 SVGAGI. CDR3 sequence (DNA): TGTGCCAGCAGACGATCGGGACGGAGCAATCAGCCCCAGCATTTT. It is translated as CASRRSGRSNQPQHF.

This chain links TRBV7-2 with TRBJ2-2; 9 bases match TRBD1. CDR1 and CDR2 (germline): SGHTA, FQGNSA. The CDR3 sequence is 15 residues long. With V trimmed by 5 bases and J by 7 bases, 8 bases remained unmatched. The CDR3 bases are TGTGCCAGCAGCCCCGGACAGGGGATATACGGGGAGCTGTTTTTT. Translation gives CASSPGQGIYGELFF.

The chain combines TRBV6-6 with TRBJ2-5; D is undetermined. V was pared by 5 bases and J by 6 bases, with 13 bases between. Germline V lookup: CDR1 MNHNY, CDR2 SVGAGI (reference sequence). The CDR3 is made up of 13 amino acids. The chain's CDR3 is CASSRQGKKTQYF. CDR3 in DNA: TGTGCCAGCAGTCGACAAGGGAAAAAGACCCAGTACTTC.

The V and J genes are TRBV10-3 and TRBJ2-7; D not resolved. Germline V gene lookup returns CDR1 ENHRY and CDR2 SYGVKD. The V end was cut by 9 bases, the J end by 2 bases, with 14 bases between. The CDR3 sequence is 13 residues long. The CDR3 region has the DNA TGTGCCATTAAGTCCCCTGAAACCTACGAGCAGTACTTC. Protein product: CAIKSPETYEQYF.

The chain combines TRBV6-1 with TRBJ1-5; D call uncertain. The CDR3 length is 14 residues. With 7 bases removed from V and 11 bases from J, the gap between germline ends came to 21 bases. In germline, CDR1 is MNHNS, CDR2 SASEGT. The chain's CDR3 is CASKQLSAQTAQHF. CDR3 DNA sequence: TGTGCCAGCAAACAGCTCTCAGCCCAAACAGCCCAGCATTTT.